The 25 T cell receptor beta chains below come from one sample, sequenced in a study of human T cells and chemical hapten exposure (dated by TCRdb to the early 2020s). Taken with the paper, the label for time point translates to: pre-sensitization, week 0. The treatment or condition label of this sample denotes: therapeutic diphenylcyclopropenone sensitization with weekly scalp DPC. Library generation was performed with RACE. Sequencer: NextSeq 500. TCRdb redid the processing of the public reads, applying fastp at Q25 and MiXCR, and retained in-frame beta chains. Each record represents a unique CDR3 protein, reported with the most common genes and DNA among its rows. In all, the sample holds some 360,000 distinct CDR3 sequences, and 4.5% to 6% of those were seen once. 2.5% to 3% of the sample belongs to the ten largest clones. The source material was whole blood, sampled in connection with sensitization to the hapten diphenylcyclopropenone (DPC). These receptors were taken from a woman aged 45 to 65 with alopecia areata. Some clones in this sample may be carry-over from other donors' samples.

There are many counts of this clonotype. The chain combines TRBV5-1 with TRBJ2-5; 8 positions match TRBD1. CDR1 is SGHRS, CDR2 YFSETQ, per germline. V lost 6 bases, J lost 5 bases, and 3 bases stayed unmatched. The CDR3 extends over 12 amino acids. Written as DNA, the CDR3 is TGCGCCAGCACCGGACAGGGTGAGACCCAGTACTTC. Translating gives CASTGQGETQYF.

There are many counts of this clonotype. Written as DNA, the CDR3 is TGTGCCAGCAGTTCCGGCGGGAGGGGGACAGATACGCAGTATTTT. This encodes CASSSGGRGTDTQYF. The V and J genes are TRBV6-1 and TRBJ2-3; 9 bases fit TRBD2. This CDR3 region has 15 residues. V gave up 5 bases and J gave up 3 bases; unmatched junction bases: 6. The germline CDR1 and CDR2 sequences are MNHNS and SASEGT.

This clonotype was counted at least ten times. CDR3 sequence reads: CASSRDGTSGAGEETQYF. In DNA, the CDR3 is TGTGCCAGCAGCCGGGACGGGACTAGCGGGGCTGGCGAAGAGACCCAGTACTTC. The chain links TRBV3-1 to TRBJ2-5, with TRBD2 matching 13 bases. Germline V gives CDR1 LGHDT, CDR2 YNNKEL (reference sequence). The J segment lost 3 bases and the V segment lost 4 bases, leaving 11 bases of the junction unmatched. The CDR3 runs 18 residues.

CDR3 amino acids: CASSSSTLNYGYTF. In nucleotides, the CDR3 is TGTGCCAGCAGCTCCTCGACACTTAACTATGGCTACACCTTC. This chain connects TRBV7-9 to TRBJ1-2; D unresolved. This CDR3 is 14 amino acids long. Germline V gene data show CDR1 as SEHNR and CDR2 as FQNEAQ (reference sequence). V lost 4 bases and J 1 base, leaving 10 bases between the germline ends.

The chain joins TRBV5-6 to TRBJ2-1, with 9 bases that match TRBD2. This CDR3 is built from 11 residues. The V gene end was trimmed by 5 bases and the J gene end by 12 bases; junction bases not matched to a gene: 3. Germline V CDR1 and CDR2: SGHDT, YYEEEE. The CDR3 here is CASSKTSGQFF. CDR3 sequence (DNA): TGTGCCAGCAGTAAGACTAGCGGGCAGTTCTTC.

This clonotype was seen a handful of times. V is TRBV25-1 and J is TRBJ2-3; D gene ambiguous. Germline assignment: CDR1 MGHDK and CDR2 SYGVNS. The CDR3 spans 12 residues. V gave up 4 bases and J gave up 3 bases, with 5 bases separating them. CDR3 sequence: CASSVITDTQYF. DNA of the CDR3: TGTGCCAGCAGTGTTATTACAGATACGCAGTATTTT.

The rearrangement uses TRBV28 and TRBJ2-1; 16 bases map to TRBD2. This CDR3 spans 21 amino acids. Germline lookup yields CDR1 MDHEN and CDR2 SYDVKM. The V gene end was trimmed by 1 base and the J gene end by 8 bases; junction bases not matched to a gene: 17. The chain's CDR3 is CASSLYQPGLAGGPPSDEQFF. CDR3 DNA sequence: TGTGCCAGCAGTTTATACCAGCCGGGACTAGCGGGAGGGCCTCCCTCGGATGAGCAGTTCTTC. Complete variable domain (other parts from reference TRBV28 and TRBJ2-1): DVKVTQSSRYLVKRTGEKVFLECVQDMDHENMFWYRQDPGLGLRLIYFSYDVKMKEKGDIPEGYSVSREKKERFSLILESASTNQTSMYLCASSLYQPGLAGGPPSDEQFFGPGTRLTVL.

CDR3 sequence reads: CASSSTSRTYNEQFF. In DNA, the CDR3 is TGTGCCAGCAGCTCCACTAGCCGAACCTACAATGAGCAGTTCTTC. The chain employs TRBV7-2 and TRBJ2-1, with D possibly TRBD2 on 6 matching bases. Deletions cut 4 bases from V and 2 bases from J, with 12 bases between. Per germline, CDR1 SGHTA and CDR2 FQGNSA. The CDR3 is made up of 15 amino acids.

This clonotype was picked up many times. V gene TRBV14 combines with J gene TRBJ2-1, with TRBD2 matching over 12 bases. J was trimmed by 10 bases and V by 4 bases; bases with no gene match: 11. Germline-derived CDR1 and CDR2 are SGHDN and FVKESK. The CDR3 contains 16 residues. CDR3 nucleotides: TGTGCCAGCAGCCCTCCGCGACTAGCGGGAGTGAGGGAGCAGTTCTTC. Amino acids: CASSPPRLAGVREQFF.

In this sample, this clonotype turned up once. This chain links TRBV5-1 with TRBJ2-5; D is perhaps TRBD1 or TRBD2 (5 bases each). V lost 4 bases and J 4 bases, leaving 11 bases between the germline ends. Looked up from germline, CDR1 is SGHRS and CDR2 is YFSETQ. CDR3 length: 13 amino acids. CDR3 sequence reads: CASSGDASETQYF. CDR3 DNA: TGCGCCAGCAGCGGGGACGCCTCAGAGACCCAGTACTTC.

There are many counts of this clonotype. This chain connects TRBV12-3 or TRBV12-4 to TRBJ1-1; no clear D. Trimming took off 6 bases at V and 4 bases at J, with 12 bases between the two ends. The CDR3 length is 13 residues. The CDR3 loop reads CASRGPTGTEAFF. The CDR3, as DNA: TGTGCCAGCAGGGGCCCTACGGGCACTGAAGCTTTCTTT.

This chain joins TRBV20-1 and TRBJ2-1; a weak D match, TRBD2 (6 bases). V gave up 5 bases and J gave up 2 bases, with 13 bases separating them. Germline V gives CDR1 DFQATT, CDR2 SNEGSKA (reference sequence). The CDR3 has 14 residues. This CDR3 is CSAAGLLPYNEQFF. The CDR3 coding sequence is TGCAGTGCTGCGGGACTCCTGCCCTACAATGAGCAGTTCTTC.

This clonotype was observed many times. The chain uses TRBV20-1 and TRBJ1-1; D call uncertain. Germline values: CDR1 DFQATT, CDR2 SNEGSKA (reference sequence). Deletions cut 8 bases from V and 1 base from J, with 23 bases between. There are 16 residues in the CDR3. The CDR3 DNA follows: TGCAGTACGATAATCCGGAGGACGGAGAGGAACACTGAAGCTTTCTTT. This encodes CSTIIRRTERNTEAFF.

Within the sample, this clonotype is medium-sized. For the CDR3, the DNA is TGTGCCAGCAGCTTCAACCCAGCCTCTAGCACAGATACGCAGTATTTT. Protein: CASSFNPASSTDTQYF. The chain links TRBV7-6 to TRBJ2-3; D remains unclear. Germline assignment: CDR1 SGHVS and CDR2 FNYEAQ. Trimming pared 3 bases from V and 0 bases from J, leaving 13 bases between. This CDR3 has 16 residues.

This clonotype was seen many times. The chain recombines TRBV3-1 with TRBJ1-1; no definite D call. CDR1 LGHDT and CDR2 YNNKEL come from the germline V gene (reference sequence). The CDR3 loop spans 13 amino acids. V was shortened by 4 bases and J by 0 bases, with 6 bases between the two germline ends. CDR3 region: CASSRPLNTEAFF. The CDR3 nucleotides are TGTGCCAGCAGCCGGCCCCTGAACACTGAAGCTTTCTTT.

This clonotype was seen a handful of times. V usage is TRBV4-1 and J usage is TRBJ1-2; TRBD1 might be the D (6 bases). The CDR3 extends over 15 amino acids. V lost 4 bases to trimming and J lost 4 bases, with 16 bases between them. Germline values: CDR1 MGHRA, CDR2 YSYEKL. The chain's CDR3 is CASSPLTGSGYGYTF. In nucleotides, the CDR3 is TGCGCCAGCAGCCCACTTACAGGGTCAGGCTATGGCTACACCTTC.

This clonotype was seen at least ten times. The genes are TRBV11-2 and TRBJ2-1; D is undetermined. V lost 1 base to trimming and J lost 0 bases, with 10 bases between them. The CDR3 has 16 amino acids. Germline V lookup: CDR1 SGHAT, CDR2 FQNNGV. This chain's CDR3 is CASSLVGYSSYNEQFF. The CDR3 region has the DNA TGTGCCAGCAGCTTAGTTGGCTACAGCTCCTACAATGAGCAGTTCTTC.

The chain joins TRBV6-5 to TRBJ2-3; 7 bases agree with TRBD2. Trimming cost V 7 bases and J 5 bases; bases outside gene matches: 6. Germline CDR1 is MNHEY and CDR2 is SVGAGI. The CDR3 runs to 13 residues. The CDR3 loop reads CASKGGSGDTQYF. The CDR3 coding sequence is TGTGCCAGCAAGGGCGGGAGTGGAGATACGCAGTATTTT.

This clonotype was counted at least ten times. The V call is TRBV6-2 or TRBV6-3, the J call TRBJ2-5; D possibly corresponds to TRBD2 (5 bases). Germline values: CDR1 MNHEY, CDR2 SVGEGT. Trimming pared 2 bases from V and 2 bases from J, leaving 12 bases between. CDR3 length: 15 amino acids. CDR3 protein: CASSYNVGIQETQYF. The CDR3 nucleotides are TGTGCCAGCAGTTACAACGTCGGGATTCAAGAGACCCAGTACTTC.

Many counts were recorded for this clonotype. The chain recombines TRBV29-1 with TRBJ1-1; D may be TRBD1 (5 bases). The germline V and J ends were trimmed by 6 bases and 1 base, with 15 bases remaining between them. Germline-derived CDR1 and CDR2 are SQVTM and ANQGSEA. This CDR3 is 14 amino acids long. In DNA form, the CDR3 reads TGCAGCGTAAGACAGATCTCCCCGAACACTGAAGCTTTCTTT. Encoded protein: CSVRQISPNTEAFF.

This clonotype has ten or more counts. This chain's CDR3 is CASSFAGGRQPQHF. The CDR3 bases are TGTGCCAGCAGTTTCGCGGGGGGCCGGCAGCCCCAGCATTTT. This chain joins TRBV12-3 or TRBV12-4 and TRBJ1-5; D perhaps matches TRBD1 (6 bases). The CDR3 totals 14 residues. Trimming removed 3 bases at V and 7 bases at J, with 13 bases between.

This clonotype has a count of ten or more. The junction differs from germline at one of its ends, possibly a read error. The chain couples TRBV20-1 to TRBJ2-3; D possibly corresponds to TRBD2 (6 bases). Germline lookup yields CDR1 DFQATT and CDR2 SNEGSKA (reference sequence). The CDR3 length is 14 residues. DNA of the CDR3: TGCAGTGTGAGCTGGCAGGAGGGCACAGATACGCAGTACTTT. Its translation is CSVSWQEGTDTQYF.

This clonotype came up many times. The J gene is TRBJ2-5, the V gene TRBV28; 7 bases line up with TRBD2. CDR3 length equals 17 residues. V trimming: 6 bases; J trimming: 1 base; junction bases outside the gene matches: 14. Germline CDR1 and CDR2: MDHEN and SYDVKM. As DNA, the CDR3 is TGTGCCAGCAGCCATCCCCGGGACTACTCTACCCAAGAGACCCAGTACTTC. This translates into CASSHPRDYSTQETQYF.

This clonotype was recorded a few times. The chain carries TRBV28 and TRBJ1-2; the D is unclear. Germline V lookup: CDR1 MDHEN, CDR2 SYDVKM. V was clipped by 3 bases and J by 6 bases, with 11 bases between them. This CDR3 has 13 residues. CDR3 sequence: CASSLLEGDGYTF. The CDR3 DNA is TGTGCCAGCAGTTTGTTGGAAGGAGATGGCTACACCTTC.

In its sample, this clonotype was seen many times. This sequence joins TRBV3-1 and TRBJ1-1; no clear D. Per germline, CDR1 LGHDT and CDR2 YNNKEL (reference sequence). The CDR3 runs 14 residues. V was trimmed by 1 base and J by 2 bases, leaving 8 bases between them. Here the CDR3 reads CASSQGRLNTEAFF. The DNA of the CDR3 is TGTGCCAGCAGCCAAGGGCGCCTTAACACTGAAGCTTTCTTT.